Listed below are T cell receptor beta chains from one sample, sequenced in a study of monozygotic twins with inflammatory bowel disease. Reanalyzing the 5' RACE reads, TCRdb keeps one entry per CDR3 protein, without DNA. The repertoire table contains about 330,000 distinct CDR3 sequences. The sequenced sample consisted of blood. These receptors came from a human donor with ulcerative colitis or Crohn's disease, or a healthy co-twin of an affected twin (not recorded which). The CDR3 runs from the conserved cysteine through the conserved F or W.

TRBV20-1	TRBJ2-1	CSARDMGDPVGDNEQFF
TRBV7-2	TRBJ2-5	CASSAGTSGGHQYF
TRBV4-1	TRBJ2-4	CASSHQLAGVGMQYF
TRBV5-1	TRBJ1-1	CASAEQGVTEAFF
TRBV28	TRBJ2-7	CASSFPGEYTYEQYF
TRBV6-2/TRBV6-3	TRBJ2-1	CASILPGQGTNEQFF
TRBV5-1	TRBJ2-3	CASSRGTGGWTDTQYF
TRBV5-1	TRBJ2-7	CASSFSLAGLNYEQYF
TRBV19	TRBJ1-4	CASTMGGAATNEKLFF
TRBV19	TRBJ2-1	CASSFLRQRPYNEQFF
TRBV7-8	TRBJ2-7	CASSAPVAGVHEQYF
TRBV10-3	TRBJ2-1	CAISFETLGTEQFF
TRBV4-1	TRBJ1-5	CASGSGVLGNQPQHF
TRBV4-3	TRBJ1-4	CASSQDGAQTEEKLFF
TRBV2	TRBJ2-7	CASSVSGRGEQYF
TRBV5-1	TRBJ2-5	CASSLSLAGGQETQYF
TRBV20-1	TRBJ1-4	CSARPNGGVIEKLFF
TRBV5-1	TRBJ1-1	CASSLAGLSEAFF
TRBV20-1	TRBJ2-1	CSACRDSHNEQFF
TRBV5-1	TRBJ2-3	CASSGASRGLTDTQYF